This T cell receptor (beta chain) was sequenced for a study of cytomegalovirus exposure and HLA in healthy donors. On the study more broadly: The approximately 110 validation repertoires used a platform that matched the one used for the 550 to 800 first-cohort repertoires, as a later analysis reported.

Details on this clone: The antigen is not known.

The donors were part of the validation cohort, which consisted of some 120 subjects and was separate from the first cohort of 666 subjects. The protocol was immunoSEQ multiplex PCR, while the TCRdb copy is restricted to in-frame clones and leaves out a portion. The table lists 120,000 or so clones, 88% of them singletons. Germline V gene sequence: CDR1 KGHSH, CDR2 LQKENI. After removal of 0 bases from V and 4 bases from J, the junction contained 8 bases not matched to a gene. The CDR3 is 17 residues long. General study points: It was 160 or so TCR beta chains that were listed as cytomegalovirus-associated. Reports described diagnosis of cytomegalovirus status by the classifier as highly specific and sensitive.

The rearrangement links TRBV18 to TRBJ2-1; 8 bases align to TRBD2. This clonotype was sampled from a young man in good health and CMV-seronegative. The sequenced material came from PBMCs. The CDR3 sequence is CASSPPGGGSRYNEQFF. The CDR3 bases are TGTGCCAGCTCACCACCCGGGGGGGGGAGTAGGTACAATGAGCAGTTCTTC.